Ten or more counts support the clone carrying this T cell receptor beta chain. The authors amplified TCR beta CDR3 regions from RNA transcripts. First-round RT-PCR used HTBI primers; second-round multiplex PCR followed. TCRdb reanalysed the multiplex PCR reads using MiXCR and keeps one entry per CDR3 protein. The sample records 360,000 or so distinct CDR3 sequences, around 17% being singletons. The trim removed 4 bases at V and 4 bases at J, leaving 8 bases unmatched. The CDR3 is 16 residues long. The germline gives CDR1 SGHNT, CDR2 YYREEE (reference sequence). These data originate in a study of Graves' ophthalmopathy and Graves' hyperthyroidism.

Sequencing input: peripheral blood. The receptor comes from a young woman with Graves' ophthalmopathy. The gene calls are TRBV5-4 and TRBJ2-2; the match to TRBD2 covers 9 bases. This chain's CDR3 is CASSREGLAGTGELFF. CDR3 sequence (DNA): TGTGCCAGCAGCCGGGAGGGACTAGCAGGCACCGGGGAGCTGTTTTTT. Combining the CDR3 with reference TRBV5-4 and TRBJ2-2 gives the whole variable domain ETGVTQSPTHLIKTRGQQVTLRCSSQSGHNTVSWYQQALGQGPQFIFQYYREEENGRGNFPPRFSGLQFPNYSSELNVNALELDDSALYLCASSREGLAGTGELFFGEGSRLTVL.